What follows is one TCR beta chain and its context. Its antigen is undetermined. The sample originates from a study of cytomegalovirus exposure and HLA in healthy donors. The germline CDR1 and CDR2 sequences are SGHKS and YYEKEE (reference sequence). V lost 0 bases and J 5 bases, leaving 9 bases between the germline ends. This CDR3 is built from 14 residues. A multiplex PCR was run with 60 Vbeta primers and 13 Jbeta primers. Sequencing was performed with immunoSEQ multiplex PCR; in TCRdb, only in-frame clones are kept and a portion is missing. The sample carries about 54,000 clones, 82% recorded once. Study-level results: Cytomegalovirus-associated status was assigned to about 180 TCR beta chains. While the bulk of TCR sequences proved rare, some public TCRs turned up in many donors. On later analysis, the bulk of CMV-associated TCR beta chains appeared to be HLA-restricted. High specificity and sensitivity for cytomegalovirus status were reported for the classifier.

V and J are TRBV5-5 and TRBJ2-1; weak D call: TRBD1 (5 bases). The receptor was derived from a woman between 18 and 29 years old in good health and CMV-seronegative. The sequencing sample was made of PBMCs. This CDR3 reads CASSLGGLNNEQFF. The CDR3 DNA is TGTGCCAGCAGCTTGGGGGGCCTAAACAATGAGCAGTTCTTC.